The sequence of this T cell receptor beta chain was determined in a study of T cells after yellow fever vaccination. Study conclusions and caveats: Clones from primary vaccination mostly reappeared after the booster (around 96% CD4, about 85% CD8). The bulk population could contribute abundant contaminating clonotypes to FACS-sorted repertoires. Only a small proportion of the clonotypes turned up in both the CD4 and the CD8 compartments, likely arising from convergent recombination.

Production of TCR cDNA was by 5'RACE template switching, which also added a universal primer site and UMIs. TCRdb reprocessed the 5' RACE reads with MiXCR, giving one entry per CDR3 protein. The data show tens of thousands of distinct CDR3 sequences, with 7.4% seen just once and 35% to 40% held by the top ten. The sample holds a few counts of this clonotype. Its antigen is currently unknown. V was clipped by 7 bases and J by 3 bases, with 5 bases between them. Per the germline V gene, CDR1 is SGHTA and CDR2 is FQGNSA. CDR3 length equals 11 residues. The TCR comes from a man aged 25 to 45 who received the YFV17D yellow fever vaccine. V and J are TRBV7-2 and TRBJ2-3; the D is unclear. This material consisted of CD8+ T cells sorted from PBMCs, taken 15 days after the yellow fever booster vaccination. The CDR3 reads CASKVTDTQYF. CDR3 sequence (DNA): TGTGCCAGCAAAGTAACAGATACGCAGTATTTT.